This TCR beta chain emerged from a study of Ad26.COV2.S vaccination and SARS-CoV-2 variants. Study background: Donor participated within the Ad26.COV2.S arm of the COV1001 trial. Intramuscular Ad26.COV2.S at 5x10^10 or 1x10^11 viral particles. General study findings and limits: TCR breadth and depth estimates may have understated total T cell responses.

Treatment in this sample: 19 received Ad26.COV2.S at low or high dose, single or two shots; about five received placebo; per-sample allocation not given. Sampling took place 63 days after the first vaccine or placebo injection. Its platform was an Ad26 vector, and its expressed antigen was Wuhan-strain SARS-CoV-2 spike. On this clone: Its matching antigen is unknown.

CDR1 is LGHDT and CDR2 is YNNKEL in the germline V gene (reference sequence). The CDR3 extends over 14 amino acids. J gave up 4 bases and V 1 base, and 2 bases lay outside the gene matches. Data came from immunoSEQ multiplex PCR; TCRdb stores just in-frame clones and leaves some out. In the table there are approximately 280,000 clones, about 90% of which are singletons. Sequencing used peripheral blood, obtained in a trial of Ad26.COV2.S vaccine versus placebo. The V gene is TRBV3-1 (or the pseudogene TRBV3-2), the J gene TRBJ1-2, with TRBD1 matching over 8 bases. The sequence derives from a person aged 18-60 years who received the Ad26.COV2.S COVID-19 vaccine or a placebo. CDR3 sequence (DNA): TGTGCCAGCAGCCAAGCGGACAGGGCCTATGGCTACACCTTC. The encoded protein is CASSQADRAYGYTF.